A single sample is the source of the 9 T cell receptor beta chains below, sequenced in a study of blood T cell repertoires in COVID-19 (dated by TCRdb to between 2020 and 2021). Library creation used the immunoSEQ multiplex PCR assay. TCRdb took this table from immuneACCESS and kept in-frame rearrangements with V and J called. Such tables lack part of the clones; where checked against another copy, unresolved V genes explain under half of the gap, and the rest is unexplained. Within this sample are about 42,000 clones, with around 89% of them counted one time only. Approximately 3.3% of the sample is held by the ten biggest clonotypes. Sequencing input: peripheral blood. The receptors derive from a human donor in a cohort sampled during active COVID-19.

The chain carries TRBV13 and TRBJ1-3; 8 bases match TRBD1. The CDR3 consists of 15 residues. V lost 6 bases and J lost 0; bases outside the gene matches: 4. Germline values: CDR1 PRHDT, CDR2 FYEKMQ (reference sequence). The CDR3 bases are TGTGCCAGCAGAAACAGGGGGAACTCTGGAAACACCATATATTTT. It is translated as CASRNRGNSGNTIYF.

The V call is TRBV2, the J call TRBJ2-7, with a tentative D call TRBD1 (5 bases). This CDR3 has 12 amino acids. CDR1 is SNHLY, CDR2 FYNNEI, per germline. The V end was cut by 7 bases, the J end by 1 base, with 8 bases between. CDR3 amino acids: CASKYRSYEQYF. DNA for the CDR3: TGTGCCAGCAAATACAGGTCCTACGAGCAGTACTTC.

J is TRBJ2-7 and V is TRBV3-1 (or the pseudogene TRBV3-2); TRBD2 agrees at 8 bases. Germline V CDR1 and CDR2: LGHDT, YNNKEL (reference sequence). CDR3 size: 16 residues. The ends lost 2 bases at V and 7 bases at J; junction bases unmatched: 13. The CDR3 DNA reads as TGTGCCAGCAGCCAAAACCTAGCGGGCGGGACGAGGGAGCAGTACTTC. Protein product: CASSQNLAGGTREQYF.

This clone was counted once. V usage is TRBV7-2 and J usage is TRBJ2-5, with D possibly matching TRBD1 (5 bases). V was trimmed by 5 bases and J by 9 bases, leaving 28 bases between them. Germline V gives CDR1 SGHTA, CDR2 FQGNSA. The CDR3 totals 17 residues. The CDR3 coding sequence is TGTGCCAGCAGCCTACAACGGACAAGCCCAAGAGACCGGGCCCAGTACTTC. This translates into CASSLQRTSPRDRAQYF.

The chain is built from TRBV2 and TRBJ1-5, with TRBD1 matching over 7 bases. J lost 6 bases, V lost 6 bases, and 14 bases had no gene match. Germline-derived CDR1 and CDR2 are SNHLY and FYNNEI. The CDR3 runs 16 residues. The CDR3, as DNA: TGTGCCAGCAGCGTCGACCCAGGGGGTATGGGTCAGCCCCAGCATTTT. Translating it yields CASSVDPGGMGQPQHF.

The chain uses TRBV24-1 and TRBJ1-2; D unresolved. The CDR3 is 11 residues long. Germline lookup yields CDR1 KGHDR and CDR2 SFDVKD. V lost 3 bases and J 8 bases, leaving 6 bases between the germline ends. The CDR3 DNA reads as TGTGCCACCAGTGATCCTAACGGCTACACCTTC. As protein: CATSDPNGYTF.

The rearrangement links TRBV19 to TRBJ2-5; TRBD1 matches at 11 bases. Germline CDR1 is LNHDA and CDR2 is SQIVND (reference sequence). The CDR3 length is 15 residues. Germline trimming cut 4 bases from V and 5 bases from J; bases unmatched to any gene: 6. The CDR3, as DNA: TGTGCCAGTAGTACCGGACAGGGGGCTTCGGAGACCCAGTACTTC. Translation: CASSTGQGASETQYF. Complete variable domain (other parts from reference TRBV19 and TRBJ2-5): DGGITQSPKYLFRKEGQNVTLSCEQNLNHDAMYWYRQDPGQGLRLIYYSQIVNDFQKGDIAEGYSVSREKKESFPLTVTSAQKNPTAFYLCASSTGQGASETQYFGPGTRLLVL.

This sequence joins TRBV7-3 and TRBJ2-7; D might be TRBD2 (6 bases). V was clipped by 1 base and J by 2 bases, with 9 bases between them. This CDR3 has 14 amino acids. The germline V gene has CDR1 SGHTA and CDR2 FQGTGA. The DNA for the CDR3 is TGTGCCAGCAGCTTAAGGGGACTCACCTACGAGCAGTACTTC. This codes for CASSLRGLTYEQYF.

This chain joins TRBV14 and TRBJ1-2; D perhaps matches TRBD1 (5 bases). This CDR3 is built from 15 residues. V lost 6 bases and J lost 8, with 22 bases in between. From germline, CDR1 is SGHDN and CDR2 FVKESK. The CDR3 sequence is CASSQWAQGLRGYTF. The CDR3 DNA follows: TGTGCCAGCAGTCAATGGGCCCAGGGTTTGAGGGGCTACACCTTC. Filled out from reference TRBV14 and TRBJ1-2, the complete variable domain reads EAGVTQFPSHSVIEKGQTVTLRCDPISGHDNLYWYRRVMGKEIKFLLHFVKESKQDESGMPNNRFLAERTGGTYSTLKVQPAELEDSGVYFCASSQWAQGLRGYTFGSGTRLTVV.